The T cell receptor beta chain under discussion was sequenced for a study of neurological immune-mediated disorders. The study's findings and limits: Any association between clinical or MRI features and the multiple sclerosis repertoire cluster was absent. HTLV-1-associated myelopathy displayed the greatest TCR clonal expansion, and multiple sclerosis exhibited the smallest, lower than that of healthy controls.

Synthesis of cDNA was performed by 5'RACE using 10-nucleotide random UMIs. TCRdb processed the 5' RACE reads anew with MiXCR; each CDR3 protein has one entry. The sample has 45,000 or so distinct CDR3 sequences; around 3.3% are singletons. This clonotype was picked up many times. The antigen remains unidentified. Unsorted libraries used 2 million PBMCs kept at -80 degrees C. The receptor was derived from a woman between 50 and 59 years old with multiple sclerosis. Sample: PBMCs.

As DNA, the CDR3 is TGTGCCAGCAGTACCCCTGGGGGTCGCGACGAGCAGTACTTC. This encodes CASSTPGGRDEQYF. The chain links TRBV7-9 to TRBJ2-7; D is perhaps TRBD1 or TRBD2 (5 bases each). CDR3 length equals 14 residues. The V and J ends lost 6 bases and 5 bases respectively, with 17 bases between them. The germline V gene has CDR1 SEHNR and CDR2 FQNEAQ (reference sequence).